This T cell receptor (beta chain) is drawn from a study of OX40 agonist ivuxolimab in advanced cancers. Study-wide context: The costimulatory receptor OX40 (CD134) was targeted by ivuxolimab, a fully human IgG2 agonistic monoclonal antibody. Of the approximately 53 patients in dose escalation, 19 had hepatocellular carcinoma, about 15 had melanoma, 9 had renal cell carcinoma and 9 had head and neck cancer. The monotherapy dose-escalation portion (N of about 50 patients) of the phase I ivuxolimab trial is reported in the paper. The point of sequencing TCRbeta in the periphery was to test whether ivuxolimab changed TCR sequence diversity and drove clonal T-cell expansion. Intravenous ivuxolimab was administered to patients every 2 weeks at six dose levels: 0.01, 0.1, 0.3, 1.5, 3 and 10 mg/kg. Patients were allowed to have had prior anti-PD-1, anti-PD-L1 or anti-CTLA-4 therapy, and approximately 40% of the dose-escalation patients had been treated with checkpoint inhibitors. Partial responses were achieved by three dose-escalation patients, of whom one had hepatocellular carcinoma and two had cutaneous melanoma. In the dose-escalation cohort, approximately 83% of patients were male, and the mean age was 60 years with a range of roughly 23 to 79. Overall study outcomes, separate from this receptor: Clonal expansion of both CD4+ and CD8+ blood T cells was observed from baseline to week 6 at doses 0.1 to 3.0 mg/kg. After ivuxolimab, expanded clones were on average more numerous among CD8+ T cells than among CD4+ T cells. Partial responders in the 0.1-3.0 mg/kg groups had among the lowest normalized peripheral clonal expansion, especially among CD8+ T cells. The antigen specificity of the peripheral T cells that underwent clonal expansion was not determined. Low levels of normalized T-cell clonal expansion were also seen in some patients who did not respond.

Patients with a history of autoimmune disease or receiving systemic immunosuppression were excluded from the trial. Peripheral blood for TCR sequencing was collected from all dose cohorts at baseline, on cycle 4 day 1, and on cycle 7 day 1. Samples came from an open-label, multicenter, first-in-human phase I dose-escalation trial of ivuxolimab. Adults with locally advanced or metastatic melanoma, renal cell carcinoma, hepatocellular carcinoma or head and neck squamous cell carcinoma were enrolled in the trial. Before TCR sequencing, CD4+ and CD8+ T cells were separately sorted from peripheral blood. Genomic DNA was extracted from sorted cells for sequencing of the TCRbeta CDR3 region. TCRbeta CDR3 regions were sequenced using the immunoSEQ Assay. Sourced from immuneACCESS, this table was stored by TCRdb with only in-frame sequences that have V and J called. A share of the clones is absent; for the studies checked, an unresolved V gene accounts for under half, and the remainder has no known explanation. The sample profile shows about 89,000 clones; about 88% of them were found once. The ten largest clones represent about 0.31% of the sample.

V was cut back by 5 bases and J by 2 bases, leaving a gap of 15 bases between them. CDR1 SGHAT and CDR2 FQNNGV were looked up in the germline V gene. Measured from the cysteine to the phenylalanine, the CDR3 is 15 residues long. Kept here is only the CDR3 DNA, which spans 45 bases and is read in frame from base 1. To note about this clone: Its antigen is currently not known. No quality values exist for individual bases; no much larger clone is one base distant.

The starting material was CD4+ or CD8+ T cells sorted from blood, obtained in a trial of the OX40 agonist ivuxolimab. This receptor was taken from an adult with an advanced solid tumor such as melanoma, head and neck, liver or kidney cancer. The chain is encoded by TRBV11-2 joined to TRBJ1-2; the D gene is not confidently resolved. The CDR3 protein sequence reads: CASSPVDWGNYGYTF. Read as DNA, the sequence is TGTGCCAGCAGCCCGGTGGATTGGGGAAACTATGGCTACACCTTC.